Each of the 28 T cell receptor beta chains below was sequenced from the same sample in a study of identical twins. Via MiXCR, TCRdb re-called the 5' RACE reads, giving one row per CDR3 protein. The table shows some 260,000 distinct CDR3 sequences, with about 14% occurring only once. The sequencing sample was made of memory (CD45RO+) T cells sorted from blood. Source of these receptors: a woman aged 18-29 years in good health.

This clonotype appeared a few times. Written as DNA, the CDR3 is TGCAGTGCTAGGCCGGGACAGGGGGAAAAACTGTTTTTT. This encodes CSARPGQGEKLFF. The chain has TRBV20-1 and TRBJ1-4; 10 positions match TRBD1. The V gene's germline CDR1 is DFQATT and CDR2 SNEGSKA (reference sequence). The CDR3 totals 13 residues. V was pared by 3 bases and J by 8 bases, with 3 bases of the junction left unmatched.

This clonotype appeared many times. This chain links TRBV5-6 with TRBJ2-7, with a possible D match to TRBD1 (6 bases). The CDR3 runs to 16 residues. Germline V CDR1 and CDR2: SGHDT, YYEEEE. Trimming removed 4 bases at V and 3 bases at J, with 20 bases between. Here the CDR3 DNA reads TGTGCCAGCAGCCTGTCAACCTACAGGGAACTCTACGAGCAGTACTTC. Protein: CASSLSTYRELYEQYF.

In its sample, this clonotype was seen many times. The chain couples TRBV7-2 to TRBJ2-7; 11 bases map to TRBD2. Per the germline V gene, CDR1 is SGHTA and CDR2 is FQGNSA. The CDR3 extends over 17 amino acids. The J segment lost 3 bases and the V segment lost 3 bases, leaving 10 bases of the junction unmatched. The CDR3 sequence: CASSLTGTSGILYEQYF. The CDR3 DNA is TGTGCCAGCAGCTTGACCGGGACTAGCGGAATCCTCTACGAGCAGTACTTC.

The chain combines TRBV20-1 with TRBJ2-1; the D gene could be TRBD1 or TRBD2 (5 bases each). The germline CDR1 and CDR2 sequences are DFQATT and SNEGSKA (reference sequence). With 6 bases removed from V and 7 bases from J, the gap between germline ends came to 16 bases. The CDR3 extends over 13 amino acids. CDR3 protein: CSAERGGANEQFF. The CDR3 nucleotides are TGCAGTGCCGAACGGGGCGGTGCAAATGAGCAGTTCTTC.

This clonotype has just a few counts. The V and J genes are TRBV20-1 and TRBJ2-3; D gene ambiguous. The CDR3 sequence is 10 residues long. CDR1 is DFQATT, CDR2 SNEGSKA, per germline (reference sequence). Deletions cut 5 bases from V and 9 bases from J, with 9 bases between. As DNA, the CDR3 is TGCAGTGCTCCGGCACAAACGCAGTATTTT. Translated: CSAPAQTQYF.

In this sample, this clonotype turned up a few times. V is TRBV6-1 and J is TRBJ1-4; D perhaps matches TRBD1 (5 bases). This CDR3 is built from 15 residues. Per the germline V gene, CDR1 is MNHNS and CDR2 is SASEGT. Trimming cost V 1 base and J 8 bases, with 14 bases left between them. CDR3 in DNA: TGTGCCAGCAGTGAAGTCTACGGAGAGGGGGAAAAACTGTTTTTT. This translates into CASSEVYGEGEKLFF.

A note on this clonotype: Since a much larger clone is just one base distant, this may be a read error. The chain carries TRBV7-9 and TRBJ1-4; the D is unclear. Germline CDR1 and CDR2: SEHNR and FQNEAQ (reference sequence). The CDR3 extends over 11 amino acids. The CDR3 region is CASSPDEKLSF. The CDR3, as DNA: TGTGCCAGCAGCCCCGATGAAAAACTGTCTTTT.

This clonotype was observed a handful of times. The rearrangement joins TRBV7-9 to TRBJ2-1; D not resolved. Trimming stripped 5 bases from V and 7 bases from J, with 9 bases between. There are 12 residues in the CDR3. Germline V gene sequence: CDR1 SEHNR, CDR2 FQNEAQ (reference sequence). The CDR3 region is CASSPKGNEQFF. The DNA for the CDR3 is TGTGCCAGCAGCCCAAAAGGGAATGAGCAGTTCTTC.

This clonotype came up many times. The rearrangement links TRBV11-1 to TRBJ2-1; D call uncertain. V was cut by 1 base and J by 4 bases, with 20 bases left in between. The CDR3 runs 18 residues. The germline CDR1 and CDR2 sequences are SGHAT and FQDESV (reference sequence). The CDR3 region is CASSLGVRRLGLYNEQFF. In nucleotides, the CDR3 is TGTGCCAGCAGCTTAGGTGTCCGGCGACTCGGCCTATACAATGAGCAGTTCTTC.

V is TRBV12-3 or TRBV12-4 and J is TRBJ2-1; D might be TRBD2 (5 bases). This CDR3 is 16 amino acids long. V lost 5 bases, J lost 9 bases, and 23 bases lay in between. The CDR3 sequence: CASSDPSAGKFSEQFF. The CDR3, as DNA: TGTGCCAGCAGTGACCCGAGTGCGGGTAAATTTAGTGAGCAGTTCTTC.

The V call is TRBV6-5, the J call TRBJ1-2; D remains unclear. The V gene lost 5 bases and the J gene lost 0 bases, with 4 bases spanning the gap. The CDR3 sequence is 12 residues long. Germline V CDR1 and CDR2: MNHEY, SVGAGI. The CDR3 protein is CASSPSNYGYTF. CDR3 DNA: TGTGCCAGCAGTCCCTCTAACTATGGCTACACCTTC.

This chain joins TRBV20-1 and TRBJ2-7; 12 positions agree with TRBD1. V lost 4 bases and J lost 6; bases outside the gene matches: 7. Germline CDR1 and CDR2: DFQATT and SNEGSKA (reference sequence). The CDR3 runs to 14 residues. The CDR3 region has the DNA TGCAGTGCTATCCTGGGACAGGGGGCTGGCGAGCAGTACTTC. Protein: CSAILGQGAGEQYF.

This clonotype has only a few counts. The rearrangement joins TRBV5-1 to TRBJ1-6, with D maybe TRBD1 (6 bases). CDR3 length equals 14 residues. V dropped 3 bases and J dropped 6 bases, with 10 bases sitting between them. Germline CDR1 and CDR2: SGHRS and YFSETQ. This CDR3 reads CASSSGHANSPLHF. CDR3 in DNA: TGCGCCAGCAGCTCGGGACATGCTAATTCACCCCTCCACTTT.

The chain has TRBV15 and TRBJ1-6, with 7 bases matching TRBD1. This CDR3 contains 14 residues. V was clipped by 3 bases and J by 11 bases; unmatched bases: 7. Germline-derived CDR1 and CDR2 are LNHNV and YYDKDF (reference sequence). The CDR3 region is CATSSGTARTPLHF. CDR3 in DNA: TGTGCCACCAGCAGCGGGACAGCCAGAACACCCCTCCACTTT.

This sequence joins TRBV30 and TRBJ2-1; 8 bases match TRBD2. The CDR3 contains 12 residues. Germline lookup yields CDR1 GTSNPN and CDR2 SVGIG (reference sequence). Trimming cost V 2 bases and J 9 bases; bases outside gene matches: 3. DNA of the CDR3: TGTGCCTGGAGTTCTAGCGGGCCTGAGCAGTTCTTC. Translated, it gives CAWSSSGPEQFF.

This clonotype was detected ten times or more. The chain combines TRBV20-1 with TRBJ1-1; no firm D call. The CDR3 runs 14 residues. The V end lost 4 bases, the J end lost 3 bases, and 15 bases lay between the germline ends. Germline CDR1 DFQATT, CDR2 SNEGSKA (reference sequence). In DNA, the CDR3 is TGCAGTGCTACGGTCTCCAGGACGCACACTGAAGCTTTCTTT. It is translated as CSATVSRTHTEAFF.

V gene TRBV12-3 or TRBV12-4 combines with J gene TRBJ2-7; weak D call: TRBD1 (6 bases). Trimming cost V 6 bases and J 0 bases, with 12 bases left between them. The CDR3 has 14 amino acids. Here the CDR3 reads CASSRPQGSYEQYF. In DNA, the CDR3 is TGTGCCAGCAGCCGACCACAGGGCTCCTACGAGCAGTACTTC.

This clonotype was observed many times. V is TRBV12-3 or TRBV12-4 and J is TRBJ2-1, with 15 bases fitting TRBD2. The trim removed 5 bases at V and 12 bases at J, leaving 5 bases unmatched. This CDR3 has 14 residues. The CDR3 is CASSRTSGGAVQFF. The CDR3 DNA sequence: TGTGCCAGCAGTCGGACTAGCGGGGGGGCAGTGCAGTTCTTC.

This clonotype was recorded at least ten times. The chain employs TRBV5-1 and TRBJ1-1; D is unclear. V dropped 4 bases and J dropped 2 bases, with 9 bases sitting between them. Germline CDR1 SGHRS, CDR2 YFSETQ. The CDR3 is 13 residues long. The CDR3 spells CASSTRVNTEAFF. The CDR3 DNA sequence: TGCGCCAGCAGCACCCGGGTCAACACTGAAGCTTTCTTT.

V gene TRBV5-1 combines with J gene TRBJ2-1, with D hard to call. Germline lookup yields CDR1 SGHRS and CDR2 YFSETQ. Trimming removed 0 bases from V and 3 bases from J, with 7 bases in between. This CDR3 has 14 residues. This CDR3 is CASSLDGHYNEQFF. In DNA form, the CDR3 reads TGCGCCAGCAGCTTGGACGGCCACTACAATGAGCAGTTCTTC.

In its sample, this clonotype was seen a few times. The V and J genes are TRBV5-5 and TRBJ2-2, with 7 bases aligning to TRBD1. V dropped 4 bases and J dropped 2; count of bases not matched to a gene: 5. The CDR3 runs to 15 residues. Germline CDR1 is SGHKS and CDR2 is YYEKEE (reference sequence). CDR3 region: CASSAQGTNTGELFF. Written as DNA, the CDR3 is TGTGCCAGCAGCGCACAGGGGACAAACACCGGGGAGCTGTTTTTT.

V is TRBV2 and J is TRBJ1-1; TRBD1 aligns across 7 bases. CDR3 length equals 14 residues. Germline lookup yields CDR1 SNHLY and CDR2 FYNNEI. Trimming took 5 bases from V and 1 from J; bases not matched to a gene: 4. The CDR3 here is CASSFDRANTEAFF. For the CDR3, the DNA is TGTGCCAGCAGTTTCGACAGGGCGAACACTGAAGCTTTCTTT.

The gene calls are TRBV12-5 and TRBJ2-1, with D unresolved. Germline assignment: CDR1 LGHNT and CDR2 FRNRAP. V was shortened by 3 bases and J by 8 bases, with 11 bases between the two germline ends. The CDR3 sequence is 13 residues long. CDR3 nucleotide sequence: TGTGCTAGTGGTTTCTCTGGGCGGCATGAGCAGTTCTTC. Translating it yields CASGFSGRHEQFF.

This clonotype was counted a few times. J is TRBJ2-7 and V is TRBV19; 8 nucleotides agree with TRBD2. This CDR3 region has 14 residues. The germline V gene has CDR1 LNHDA and CDR2 SQIVND (reference sequence). Germline trimming cut 5 bases from V and 2 bases from J; bases unmatched to any gene: 5. The CDR3 DNA is TGTGCCAGTAGTCCCATAGCGGGAACCTACGAGCAGTACTTC. Protein product: CASSPIAGTYEQYF.

The V and J genes are TRBV12-3 or TRBV12-4 and TRBJ2-1; 9 bases map to TRBD2. V gave up 3 bases and J gave up 2 bases; unmatched junction bases: 8. CDR3 length equals 17 residues. The CDR3: CASSFILASGAYNEQFF. The CDR3, as DNA: TGTGCCAGCAGTTTCATACTAGCTAGCGGGGCCTACAATGAGCAGTTCTTC.

This clonotype occurred a few times. The rearrangement links TRBV9 to TRBJ2-7; D remains unclear. The CDR3 has 14 amino acids. Trimming removed 4 bases at V and 3 bases at J, with 14 bases between. The germline gives CDR1 SGDLS, CDR2 YYNGEE. The CDR3 loop is CASSLGSRNYEQYF. In DNA form, the CDR3 reads TGTGCCAGCAGCCTCGGCTCCCGCAACTACGAGCAGTACTTC.

Many counts were recorded for this clonotype. The chain carries TRBV5-1 and TRBJ1-2, with D possibly matching TRBD1 (5 bases). Germline CDR1 reads SGHRS; CDR2 reads YFSETQ. The CDR3 runs 12 residues. V lost 3 bases to trimming and J lost 7 bases, with 10 bases between them. In DNA form, the CDR3 reads TGCGCCAGCAGCTGGGGGGACGGTGGCTACACCTTC. This sequence encodes CASSWGDGGYTF.

Many counts were recorded for this clonotype. The chain employs TRBV7-2 and TRBJ2-4; D remains unclear. Trimming removed 5 bases at V and 3 bases at J, with 5 bases between. This CDR3 is built from 12 residues. Germline values: CDR1 SGHTA, CDR2 FQGNSA. The CDR3 here is CASSAVKNIQYF. The CDR3 DNA reads as TGTGCCAGCAGCGCAGTCAAAAACATTCAGTACTTC.